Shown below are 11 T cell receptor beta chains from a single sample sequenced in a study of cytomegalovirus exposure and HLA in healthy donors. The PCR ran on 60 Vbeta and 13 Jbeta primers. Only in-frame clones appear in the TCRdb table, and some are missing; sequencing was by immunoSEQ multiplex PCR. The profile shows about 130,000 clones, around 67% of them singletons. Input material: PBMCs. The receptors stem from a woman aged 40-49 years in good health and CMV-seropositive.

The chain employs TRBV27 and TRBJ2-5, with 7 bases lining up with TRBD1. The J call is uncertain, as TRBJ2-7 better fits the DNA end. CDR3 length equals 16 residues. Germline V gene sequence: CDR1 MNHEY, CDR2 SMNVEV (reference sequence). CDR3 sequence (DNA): TGTGCCAGCAGTTTATACCGAACCCGACAGGGTTACGAGCAGTACTTC. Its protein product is CASSLYRTRQGYEQYF.

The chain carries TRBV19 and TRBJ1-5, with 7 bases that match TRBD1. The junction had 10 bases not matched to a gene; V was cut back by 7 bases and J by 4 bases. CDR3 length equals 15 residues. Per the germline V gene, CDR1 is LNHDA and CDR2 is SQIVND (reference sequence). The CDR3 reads CASNPMGQKNQPQHF. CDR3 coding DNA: TGTGCCAGTAATCCGATGGGACAGAAGAATCAGCCCCAGCATTTT. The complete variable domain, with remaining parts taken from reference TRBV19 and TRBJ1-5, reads DGGITQSPKYLFRKEGQNVTLSCEQNLNHDAMYWYRQDPGQGLRLIYYSQIVNDFQKGDIAEGYSVSREKKESFPLTVTSAQKNPTAFYLCASNPMGQKNQPQHFGDGTRLSIL.

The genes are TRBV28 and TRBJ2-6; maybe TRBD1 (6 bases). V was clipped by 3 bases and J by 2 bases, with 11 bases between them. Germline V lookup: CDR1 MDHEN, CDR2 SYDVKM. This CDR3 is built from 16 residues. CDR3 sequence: CASSFVGAAGANVLTF. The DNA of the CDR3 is TGTGCCAGCAGTTTCGTGGGGGCGGCTGGGGCCAACGTCCTGACTTTC.

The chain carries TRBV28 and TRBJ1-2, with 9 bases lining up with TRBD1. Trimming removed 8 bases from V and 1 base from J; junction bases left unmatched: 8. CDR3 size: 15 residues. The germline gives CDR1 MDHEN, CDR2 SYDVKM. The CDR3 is CASWDRASFNYGYTF. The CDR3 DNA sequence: TGTGCCAGCTGGGACAGGGCGTCTTTTAACTATGGCTACACCTTC.

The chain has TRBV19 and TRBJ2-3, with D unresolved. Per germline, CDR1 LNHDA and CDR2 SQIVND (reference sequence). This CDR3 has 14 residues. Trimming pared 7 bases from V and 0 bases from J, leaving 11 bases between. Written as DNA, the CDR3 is TGTGCCAGTAAAATAACTTCTAGCACAGATACGCAGTATTTT. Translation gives CASKITSSTDTQYF.

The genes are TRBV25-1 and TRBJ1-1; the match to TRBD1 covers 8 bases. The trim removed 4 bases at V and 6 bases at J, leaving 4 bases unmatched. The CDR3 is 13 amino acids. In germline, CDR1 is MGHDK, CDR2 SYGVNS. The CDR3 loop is CASSGQGIAEAFF. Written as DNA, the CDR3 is TGTGCCAGCAGTGGACAGGGGATCGCTGAAGCTTTCTTT. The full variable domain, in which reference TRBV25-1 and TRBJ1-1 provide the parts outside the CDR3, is EADIYQTPRYLVIGTGKKITLECSQTMGHDKMYWYQQDPGMELHLIHYSYGVNSTEKGDLSSESTVSRIRTEHFPLTLESARPSHTSQYLCASSGQGIAEAFFGQGTRLTVV.

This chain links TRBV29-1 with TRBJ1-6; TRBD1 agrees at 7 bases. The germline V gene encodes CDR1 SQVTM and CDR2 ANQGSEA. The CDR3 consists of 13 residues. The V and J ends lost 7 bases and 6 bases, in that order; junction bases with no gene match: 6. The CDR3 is CSDPGQSNSPLHF. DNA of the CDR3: TGCAGCGACCCGGGACAGAGTAATTCACCCCTCCACTTT.

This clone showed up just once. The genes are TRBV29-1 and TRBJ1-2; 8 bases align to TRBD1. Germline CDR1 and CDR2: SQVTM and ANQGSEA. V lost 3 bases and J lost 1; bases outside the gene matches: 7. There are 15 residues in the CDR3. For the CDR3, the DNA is TGCAGCGTTGAGGGGCAGGGGGCGCTTAACTATGGCTACACCTTC. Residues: CSVEGQGALNYGYTF.

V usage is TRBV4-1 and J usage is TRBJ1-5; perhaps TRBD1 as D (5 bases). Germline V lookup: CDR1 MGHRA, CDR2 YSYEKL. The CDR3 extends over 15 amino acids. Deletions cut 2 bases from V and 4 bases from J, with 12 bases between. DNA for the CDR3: TGCGCCAGCAGCCAACAGGGCAGTTCAAATCAGCCCCAGCATTTT. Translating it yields CASSQQGSSNQPQHF.

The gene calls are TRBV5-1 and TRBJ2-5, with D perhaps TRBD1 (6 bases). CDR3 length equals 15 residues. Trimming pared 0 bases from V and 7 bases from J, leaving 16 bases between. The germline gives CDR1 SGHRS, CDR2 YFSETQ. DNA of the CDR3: TGCGCCAGCAGCTTGGGTGGGACACAGGAAGGGACCCAGTACTTC. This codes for CASSLGGTQEGTQYF.

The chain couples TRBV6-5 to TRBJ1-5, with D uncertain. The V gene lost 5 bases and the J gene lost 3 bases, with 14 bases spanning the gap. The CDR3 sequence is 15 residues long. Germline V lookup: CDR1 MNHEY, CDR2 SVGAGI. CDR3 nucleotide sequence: TGTGCCAGCAGTAGGGTGGCGGGCAACAATCAGCCCCAGCATTTT. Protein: CASSRVAGNNQPQHF.